Listed below are T cell receptor beta chains from one sample, sequenced in a study of CXCR3-negative and CXCR3-positive naive CD8 T cells. TCRdb re-called the 5' RACE reads and catalogs CDR3 proteins one per entry, DNA excluded. In total, the table holds more than 80,000 distinct CDR3 sequences. The sample was naive CXCR3+ CD8+ T cells from blood. The receptors stem from a human donor in good health. Some clones in this sample may be carry-over from other donors' samples. Both conserved end residues are part of each CDR3.

>TRBJ1-4|TRBV4-2
CASSRFAGTGDEKLFF
>TRBJ1-5|TRBV25-1
CASSGSGVDQHQHF
>TRBJ1-2|TRBV6-2/TRBV6-3
CASRPGTNYGYTF
>TRBJ2-1|TRBV29-1
CSVPFSAGEFVF
>TRBJ2-5|TRBV6-5
CASSYSGGAGETQYF
>TRBJ2-5|TRBV12-3/TRBV12-4
CASSPPGRGETQYF
>TRBJ1-1|TRBV28
CASSLGRIMNTEAFF
>TRBJ2-1|TRBV7-9
CASSLAPASGPPFF
>TRBJ1-1|TRBV12-3/TRBV12-4
CASSLKIRTGVTEAFF
>TRBJ2-7|TRBV11-1
CASTLLGTERTEQYF
>TRBJ2-7|TRBV12-3/TRBV12-4
CAGSFGELEQYF
>TRBJ2-3|TRBV5-4
CASGGSPDTQYF
>TRBJ2-5|TRBV28
CASSLSDLLGETQYF
>TRBJ2-1|TRBV28
CASSAVAPGEQFF
>TRBJ2-2|TRBV7-9
CASSSEGPRRGSEGTFHTGELFF
>TRBJ1-6|TRBV2
CASSVAGTGDSPLHF
>TRBJ2-7|TRBV7-9
CASSKGLGEQYF
>TRBJ2-7|TRBV7-6
CASSSASGNVYEQYF
>TRBJ2-1|TRBV6-4
CASSDSASGDYNEQFF
>TRBJ2-2|TRBV5-4
CASSWSSSIGAGELFF
>TRBJ1-5|TRBV4-1
CASSQKENSNQPQHF
>TRBJ2-5|TRBV20-1
CSARDTERPEETQYF
>TRBJ2-4|TRBV9
CASSVGLPSGRAKNIQYF
>TRBJ2-1|TRBV7-8
CASSLSVGGTGEQFF
>TRBJ2-5|TRBV29-1
CSVEWYQETQYF
>TRBJ1-6|TRBV18
CASSPLGESGYNSPLHF
>TRBJ1-6|TRBV15
CATSSWESPLHF
>TRBJ1-1|TRBV19
CATAGLTMNTEAFF
>TRBJ2-2|TRBV7-7
CASSLEPDGELFF